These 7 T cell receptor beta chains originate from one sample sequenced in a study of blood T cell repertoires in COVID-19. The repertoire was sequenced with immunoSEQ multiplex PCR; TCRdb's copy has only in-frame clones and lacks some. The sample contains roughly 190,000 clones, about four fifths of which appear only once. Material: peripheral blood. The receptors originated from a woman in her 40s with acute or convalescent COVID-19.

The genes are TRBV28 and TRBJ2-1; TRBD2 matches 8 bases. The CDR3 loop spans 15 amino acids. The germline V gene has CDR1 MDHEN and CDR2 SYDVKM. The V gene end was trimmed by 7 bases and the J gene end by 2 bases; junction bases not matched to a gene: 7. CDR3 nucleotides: TGTGCCAGCACCCCACGGGAGGGAGCCTACAATGAGCAGTTCTTC. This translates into CASTPREGAYNEQFF. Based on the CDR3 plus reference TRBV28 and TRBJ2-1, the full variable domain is DVKVTQSSRYLVKRTGEKVFLECVQDMDHENMFWYRQDPGLGLRLIYFSYDVKMKEKGDIPEGYSVSREKKERFSLILESASTNQTSMYLCASTPREGAYNEQFFGPGTRLTVL.

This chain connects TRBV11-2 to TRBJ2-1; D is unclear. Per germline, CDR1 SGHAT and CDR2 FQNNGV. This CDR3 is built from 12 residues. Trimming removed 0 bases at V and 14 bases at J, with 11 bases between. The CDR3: CASSLDMSREFF. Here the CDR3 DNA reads TGTGCCAGCAGCTTAGATATGAGTCGGGAGTTCTTC.

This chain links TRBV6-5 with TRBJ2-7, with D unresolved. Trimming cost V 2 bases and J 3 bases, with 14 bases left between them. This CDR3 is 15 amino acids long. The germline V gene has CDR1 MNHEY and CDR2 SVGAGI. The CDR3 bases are TGTGCCAGCAGTTACCGCCCAAACGGTAACTACGAGCAGTACTTC. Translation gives CASSYRPNGNYEQYF.

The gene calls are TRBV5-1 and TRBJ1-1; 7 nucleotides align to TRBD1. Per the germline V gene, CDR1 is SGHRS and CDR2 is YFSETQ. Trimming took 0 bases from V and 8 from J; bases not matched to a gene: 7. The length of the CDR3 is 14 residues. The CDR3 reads CASSLGSTDREAFF. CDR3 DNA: TGCGCCAGCAGCTTGGGGAGTACGGACAGGGAAGCTTTCTTT.

The CDR3: CASSPGNSYEQYF. DNA of the CDR3: TGTGCCAGCAGTCCAGGGAACTCCTACGAGCAGTACTTC. J is TRBJ2-7 and V is TRBV27, with D possibly TRBD1 on 5 matching bases. V was trimmed by 5 bases and J by 0 bases, leaving 8 bases between them. Germline loops: CDR1 MNHEY, CDR2 SMNVEV (reference sequence). This CDR3 region has 13 residues.

This CDR3 reads CASSLEWGVYEQYF. CDR3 in DNA: TGCGCCAGCAGCTTGGAGTGGGGGGTCTACGAGCAGTACTTC. The V call is TRBV5-1, the J call TRBJ2-7; TRBD2 might be the D (6 bases). The germline V gene has CDR1 SGHRS and CDR2 YFSETQ. CDR3 length: 14 residues. V lost 0 bases to trimming and J lost 3 bases, with 10 bases between them.

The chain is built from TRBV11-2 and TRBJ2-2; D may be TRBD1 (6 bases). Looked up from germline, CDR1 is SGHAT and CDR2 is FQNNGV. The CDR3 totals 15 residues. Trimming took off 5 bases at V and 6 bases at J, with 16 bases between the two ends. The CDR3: CASSPGTSIAGELFF. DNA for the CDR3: TGTGCCAGCAGCCCCGGGACAAGCATTGCCGGGGAGCTGTTTTTT.